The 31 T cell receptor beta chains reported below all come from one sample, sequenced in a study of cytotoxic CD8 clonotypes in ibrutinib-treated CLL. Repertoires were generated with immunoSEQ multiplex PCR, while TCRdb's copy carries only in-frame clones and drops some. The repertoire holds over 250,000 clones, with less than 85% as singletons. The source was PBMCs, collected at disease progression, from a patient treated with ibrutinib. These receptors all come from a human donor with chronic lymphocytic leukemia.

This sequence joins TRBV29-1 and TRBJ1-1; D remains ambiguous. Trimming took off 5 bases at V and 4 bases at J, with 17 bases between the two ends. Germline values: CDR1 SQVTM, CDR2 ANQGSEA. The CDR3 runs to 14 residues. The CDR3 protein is CSVQLSGVPTEAFF. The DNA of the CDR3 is TGCAGCGTTCAGTTGTCCGGGGTTCCCACTGAAGCTTTCTTT.

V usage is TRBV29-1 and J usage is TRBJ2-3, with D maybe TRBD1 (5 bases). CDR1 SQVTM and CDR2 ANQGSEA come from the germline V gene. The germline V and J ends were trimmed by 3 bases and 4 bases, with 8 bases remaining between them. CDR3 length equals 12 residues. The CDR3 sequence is CSVDQGADTQYF. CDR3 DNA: TGCAGCGTTGATCAGGGCGCAGATACGCAGTATTTT.

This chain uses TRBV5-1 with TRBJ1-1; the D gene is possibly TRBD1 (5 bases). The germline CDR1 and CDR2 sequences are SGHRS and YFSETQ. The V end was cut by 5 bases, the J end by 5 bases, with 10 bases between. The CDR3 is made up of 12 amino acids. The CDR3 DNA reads TGCGCCAGCAGGTCCAGGGTGACTGAAGCTTTCTTT. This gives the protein CASRSRVTEAFF.

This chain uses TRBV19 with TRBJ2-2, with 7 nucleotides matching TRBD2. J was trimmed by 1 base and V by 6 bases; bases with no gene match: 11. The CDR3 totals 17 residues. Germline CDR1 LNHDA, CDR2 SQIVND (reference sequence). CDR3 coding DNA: TGTGCCAGTAGGCCCACCGGGGGGATACTGAACACCGGGGAGCTGTTTTTT. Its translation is CASRPTGGILNTGELFF.

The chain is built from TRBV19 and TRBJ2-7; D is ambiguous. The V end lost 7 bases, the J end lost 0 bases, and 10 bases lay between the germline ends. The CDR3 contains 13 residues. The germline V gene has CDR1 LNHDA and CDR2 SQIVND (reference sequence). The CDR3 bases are TGTGCCAGTACCGGCCACAGCTCCTACGAGCAGTACTTC. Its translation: CASTGHSSYEQYF.

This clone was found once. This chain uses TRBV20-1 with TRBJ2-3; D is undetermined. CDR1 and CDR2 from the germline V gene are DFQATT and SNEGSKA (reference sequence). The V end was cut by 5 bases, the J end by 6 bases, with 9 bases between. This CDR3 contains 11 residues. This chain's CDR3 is CSAGLLDTQYF. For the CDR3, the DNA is TGCAGTGCTGGCCTTCTTGATACGCAGTATTTT.

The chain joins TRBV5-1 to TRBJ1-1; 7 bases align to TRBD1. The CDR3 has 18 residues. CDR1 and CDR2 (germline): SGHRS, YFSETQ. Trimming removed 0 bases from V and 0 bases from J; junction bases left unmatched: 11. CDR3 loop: CASSLVKGARELNTEAFF. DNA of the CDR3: TGCGCCAGCAGCTTGGTGAAGGGGGCAAGGGAGTTGAACACTGAAGCTTTCTTT.

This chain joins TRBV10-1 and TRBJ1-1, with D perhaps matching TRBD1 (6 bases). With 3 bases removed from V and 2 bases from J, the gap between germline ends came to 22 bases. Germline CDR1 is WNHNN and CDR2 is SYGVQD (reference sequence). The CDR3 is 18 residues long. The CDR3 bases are TGCGCCAGCAGTGAAACCGGGACAATTAACTCGTTTAACACTGAAGCTTTCTTT. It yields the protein CASSETGTINSFNTEAFF.

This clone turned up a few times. CDR3 in amino acids: CAISESGGSETQYF. CDR3 bases: TGTGCCATCAGTGAGTCGGGGGGCTCGGAGACCCAGTACTTC. V usage is TRBV10-3 and J usage is TRBJ2-5, with D tentatively TRBD1 or TRBD2 (6 bases each). CDR1 ENHRY and CDR2 SYGVKD come from the germline V gene. V shed 0 bases and J shed 5 bases, with 10 bases lying between them. This CDR3 spans 14 amino acids.

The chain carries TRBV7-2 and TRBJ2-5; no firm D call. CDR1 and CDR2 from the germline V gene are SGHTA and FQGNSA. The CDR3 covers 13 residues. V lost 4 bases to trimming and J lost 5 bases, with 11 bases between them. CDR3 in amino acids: CASSSPSFETQYF. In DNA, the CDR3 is TGTGCCAGCAGCTCTCCGTCCTTTGAGACCCAGTACTTC.

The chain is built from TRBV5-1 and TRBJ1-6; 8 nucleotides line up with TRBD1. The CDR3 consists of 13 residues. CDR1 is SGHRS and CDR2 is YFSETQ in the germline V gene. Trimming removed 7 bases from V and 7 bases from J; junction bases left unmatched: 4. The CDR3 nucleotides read TGCGCCAGCGGGACAGGCGGGAATTCACCCCTCCACTTT. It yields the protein CASGTGGNSPLHF.

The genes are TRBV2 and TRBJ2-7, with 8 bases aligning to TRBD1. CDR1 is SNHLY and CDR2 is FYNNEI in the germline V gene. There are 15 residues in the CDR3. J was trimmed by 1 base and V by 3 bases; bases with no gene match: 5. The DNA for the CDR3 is TGTGCCAGCAGTGACCCGACAGGGGAGTCCTACGAGCAGTACTTC. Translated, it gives CASSDPTGESYEQYF.

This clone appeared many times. The CDR3 reads CASTLSGNQPQHF. CDR3 DNA: TGTGCCAGCACTTTAAGTGGCAATCAGCCCCAGCATTTT. The chain carries TRBV6-1 and TRBJ1-5; D gene uncertain. Between the trimmed V and J ends, which lost 7 bases and 2 bases, there was a span of 9 bases. CDR1 is MNHNS and CDR2 is SASEGT in the germline V gene. The CDR3 runs to 13 residues.

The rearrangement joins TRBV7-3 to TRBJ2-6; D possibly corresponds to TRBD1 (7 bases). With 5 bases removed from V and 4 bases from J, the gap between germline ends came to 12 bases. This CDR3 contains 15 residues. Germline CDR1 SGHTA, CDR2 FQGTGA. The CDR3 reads CASSQEGAGANVLTF. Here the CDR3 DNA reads TGTGCCAGCAGCCAGGAGGGGGCCGGGGCCAACGTCCTGACTTTC.

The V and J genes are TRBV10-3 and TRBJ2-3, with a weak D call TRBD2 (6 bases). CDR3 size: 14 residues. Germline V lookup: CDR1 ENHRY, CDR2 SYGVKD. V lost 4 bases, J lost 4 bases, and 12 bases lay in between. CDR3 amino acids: CAISAPGAADTQYF. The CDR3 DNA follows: TGTGCCATCAGTGCCCCGGGAGCGGCAGATACGCAGTATTTT.

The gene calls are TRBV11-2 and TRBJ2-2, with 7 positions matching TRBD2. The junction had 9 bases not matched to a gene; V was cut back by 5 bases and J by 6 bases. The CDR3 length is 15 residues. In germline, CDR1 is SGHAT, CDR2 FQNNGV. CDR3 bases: TGTGCCAGCAGCCTGGGGGGAGGGCCCGCCGGGGAGCTGTTTTTT. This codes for CASSLGGGPAGELFF. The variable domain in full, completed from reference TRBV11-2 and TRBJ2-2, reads EAGVAQSPRYKIIEKRQSVAFWCNPISGHATLYWYQQILGQGPKLLIQFQNNGVVDDSQLPKDRFSAERLKGVDSTLKIQPAKLEDSAVYLCASSLGGGPAGELFFGEGSRLTVL.

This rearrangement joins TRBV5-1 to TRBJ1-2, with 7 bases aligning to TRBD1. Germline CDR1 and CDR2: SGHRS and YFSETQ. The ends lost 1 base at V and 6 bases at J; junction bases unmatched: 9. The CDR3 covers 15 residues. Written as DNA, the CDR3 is TGCGCCAGCAGCTTGACACCAGACAGGGTGAATGGCTACACCTTC. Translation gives CASSLTPDRVNGYTF.

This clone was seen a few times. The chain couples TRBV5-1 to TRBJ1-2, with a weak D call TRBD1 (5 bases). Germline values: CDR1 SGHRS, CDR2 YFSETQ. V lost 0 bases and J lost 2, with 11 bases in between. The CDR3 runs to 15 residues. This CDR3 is CASSLAAAGNYGYTF. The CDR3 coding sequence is TGCGCCAGCAGCTTGGCGGCGGCAGGGAACTATGGCTACACCTTC.

In nucleotides, the CDR3 is TGTGCCAGCAGGAGACCCGATTCCGGGACGTCCTATGGCTACACCTTC. Amino acid sequence: CASRRPDSGTSYGYTF. V and J are TRBV6-6 and TRBJ1-2; possible D gene TRBD1, 5 bases. This CDR3 region has 16 residues. Trimming took off 6 bases at V and 4 bases at J, with 21 bases between the two ends. Per germline, CDR1 MNHNY and CDR2 SVGAGI (reference sequence).

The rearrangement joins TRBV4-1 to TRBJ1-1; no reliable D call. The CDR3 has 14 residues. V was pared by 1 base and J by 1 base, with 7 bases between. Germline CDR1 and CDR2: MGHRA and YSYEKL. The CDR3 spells CASSQVEQNTEAFF. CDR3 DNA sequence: TGCGCCAGCAGCCAAGTGGAACAGAACACTGAAGCTTTCTTT.

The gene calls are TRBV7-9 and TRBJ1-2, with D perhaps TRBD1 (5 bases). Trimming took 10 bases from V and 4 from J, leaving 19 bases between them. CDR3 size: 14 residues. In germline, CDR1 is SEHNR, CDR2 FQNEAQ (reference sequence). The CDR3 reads CATRSLRQSYGYTF. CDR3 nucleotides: TGTGCCACCCGATCCCTTAGACAGTCCTATGGCTACACCTTC. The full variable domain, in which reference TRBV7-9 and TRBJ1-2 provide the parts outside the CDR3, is DTGVSQNPRHKITKRGQNVTFRCDPISEHNRLYWYRQTLGQGPEFLTYFQNEAQLEKSRLLSDRFSAERPKGSFSTLEIQRTEQGDSAMYLCATRSLRQSYGYTFGSGTRLTVV.

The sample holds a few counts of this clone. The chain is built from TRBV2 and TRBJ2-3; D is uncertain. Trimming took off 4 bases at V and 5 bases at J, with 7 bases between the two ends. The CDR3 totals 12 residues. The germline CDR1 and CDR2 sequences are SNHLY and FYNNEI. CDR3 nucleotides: TGTGCCAGCAGTGGGGTCGGAGATACGCAGTATTTT. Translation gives CASSGVGDTQYF.

The CDR3 protein is CASSEESSWNAGQPQHF. CDR3 DNA: TGTGCCAGCAGTGAAGAGTCTTCGTGGAACGCGGGGCAGCCCCAGCATTTT. The rearrangement links TRBV2 to TRBJ1-5; no reliable D call. The CDR3 sequence is 17 residues long. Germline CDR1 is SNHLY and CDR2 is FYNNEI. Trimming stripped 1 base from V and 7 bases from J, with 20 bases between.

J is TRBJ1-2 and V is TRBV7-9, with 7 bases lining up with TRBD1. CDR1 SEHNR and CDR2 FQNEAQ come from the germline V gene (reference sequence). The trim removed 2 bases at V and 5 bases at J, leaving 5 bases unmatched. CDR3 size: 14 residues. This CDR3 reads CASSLTGAGYGYTF. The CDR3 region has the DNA TGTGCCAGCAGCTTAACAGGGGCGGGATATGGCTACACCTTC.

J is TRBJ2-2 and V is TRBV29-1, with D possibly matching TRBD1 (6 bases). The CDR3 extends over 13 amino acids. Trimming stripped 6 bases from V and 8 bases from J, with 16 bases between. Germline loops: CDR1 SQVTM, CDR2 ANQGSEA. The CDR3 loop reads CSVSTGFAGELFF. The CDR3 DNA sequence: TGCAGCGTCTCAACAGGGTTTGCAGGGGAGCTGTTTTTT.

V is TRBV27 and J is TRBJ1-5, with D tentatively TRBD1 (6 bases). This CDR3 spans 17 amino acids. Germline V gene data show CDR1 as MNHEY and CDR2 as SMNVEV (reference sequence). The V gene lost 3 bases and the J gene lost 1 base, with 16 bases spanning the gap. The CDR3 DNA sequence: TGTGCCAGCAGTTTTATTGGGGGCAAGATAAGCAATCAGCCCCAGCATTTT. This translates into CASSFIGGKISNQPQHF.

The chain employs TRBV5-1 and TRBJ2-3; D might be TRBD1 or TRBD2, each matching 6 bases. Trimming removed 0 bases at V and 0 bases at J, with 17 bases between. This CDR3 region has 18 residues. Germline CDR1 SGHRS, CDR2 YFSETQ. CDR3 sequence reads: CASSLGPKGGTSTDTQYF. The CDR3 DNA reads TGCGCCAGCAGCTTGGGGCCAAAGGGGGGTACAAGCACAGATACGCAGTATTTT.

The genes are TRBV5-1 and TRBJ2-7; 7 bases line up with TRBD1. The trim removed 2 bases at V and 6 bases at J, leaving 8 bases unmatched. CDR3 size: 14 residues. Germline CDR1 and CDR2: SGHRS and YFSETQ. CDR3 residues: CASSLQGSVGEQYF. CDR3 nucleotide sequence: TGCGCCAGCAGCTTACAGGGGAGTGTCGGCGAGCAGTACTTC. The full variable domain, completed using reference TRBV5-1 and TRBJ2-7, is KAGVTQTPRYLIKTRGQQVTLSCSPISGHRSVSWYQQTPGQGLQFLFEYFSETQRNKGNFPGRFSGRQFSNSRSEMNVSTLELGDSALYLCASSLQGSVGEQYFGPGTRLTVT.

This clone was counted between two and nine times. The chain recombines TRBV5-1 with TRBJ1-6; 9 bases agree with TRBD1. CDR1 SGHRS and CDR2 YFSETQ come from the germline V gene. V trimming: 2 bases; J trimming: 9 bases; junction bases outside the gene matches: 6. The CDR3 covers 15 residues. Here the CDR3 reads CASSFDRGVGSPLHF. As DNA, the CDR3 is TGCGCCAGCAGCTTTGACAGGGGGGTTGGTTCACCCCTCCACTTT. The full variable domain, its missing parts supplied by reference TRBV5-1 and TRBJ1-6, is KAGVTQTPRYLIKTRGQQVTLSCSPISGHRSVSWYQQTPGQGLQFLFEYFSETQRNKGNFPGRFSGRQFSNSRSEMNVSTLELGDSALYLCASSFDRGVGSPLHFGNGTRLTVT.

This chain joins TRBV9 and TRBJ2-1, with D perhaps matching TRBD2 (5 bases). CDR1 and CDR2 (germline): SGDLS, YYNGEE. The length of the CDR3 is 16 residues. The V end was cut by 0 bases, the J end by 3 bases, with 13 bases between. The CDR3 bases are TGTGCCAGCAGCGTAGTAACGGGAATAGACTACAATGAGCAGTTCTTC. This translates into CASSVVTGIDYNEQFF.

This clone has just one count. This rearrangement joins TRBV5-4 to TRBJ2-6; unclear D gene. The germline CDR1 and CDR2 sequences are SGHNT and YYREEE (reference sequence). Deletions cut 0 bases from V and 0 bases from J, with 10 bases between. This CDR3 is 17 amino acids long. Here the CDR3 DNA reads TGTGCCAGCAGCTTGGAGGTCGCCCACTCTGGGGCCAACGTCCTGACTTTC. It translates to CASSLEVAHSGANVLTF.